Listed below are T cell receptor beta chains from one sample, sequenced in a study of technical replicates of blood from a few donors. This table comes from immunoSEQ multiplex PCR, and its TCRdb copy is limited to in-frame clones, with some not included. The sample contains some 66,000 clones, roughly 98% of which appear only once. The source material was T cells isolated from PBMCs. The receptors derive from a human donor in good health. The CDR3 runs from the conserved cysteine through the conserved F or W. Each record gives: J gene, V gene, D gene, CDR3 length, CDR3 DNA, CDR3 protein. A D gene is named only where the DNA matches it firmly.

J: TRBJ2-1
V: TRBV28
D: -
length: 10
DNA: TGTGCCAGTAGCGACAATGAGCAGTTCTTC
CDR3: CASSDNEQFF

J: TRBJ1-4
V: TRBV6-5
D: -
length: 15
DNA: TGTGCCAGCAGTTCCGGACAGCCAACTAATGAAAAACTGTTTTTT
CDR3: CASSSGQPTNEKLFF

J: TRBJ1-1
V: TRBV6-6
D: -
length: 14
DNA: TGTGCCAGCAGGCTAGGTAACATGAACACTGAAGCTTTCTTT
CDR3: CASRLGNMNTEAFF

J: TRBJ2-3
V: TRBV7-6
D: -
length: 15
DNA: TGTGCCAGCAGCTTAGTGCGGCGGGGCACAGATACGCAGTATTTT
CDR3: CASSLVRRGTDTQYF

J: TRBJ1-1
V: TRBV27
D: -
length: 13
DNA: TGTGCCAGCAGGGCCCCCACGAACACTGAAGCTTTCTTT
CDR3: CASRAPTNTEAFF

J: TRBJ1-1
V: TRBV19
D: -
length: 14
DNA: TGTGCCAGTAGTATAAGCGCCGGGGTAGTGGAAGCTTTCTTT
CDR3: CASSISAGVVEAFF

J: TRBJ2-7
V: TRBV6-1
D: -
length: 14
DNA: TGTGCCAGCCTTCGTTCATGGGGCGGGAACGAGCAGTACTTC
CDR3: CASLRSWGGNEQYF

J: TRBJ2-1
V: TRBV27
D: -
length: 15
DNA: TGTGCCAGCAGTTACCGAGCGGGCTCCTACAATGAGCAGTTCTTC
CDR3: CASSYRAGSYNEQFF

J: TRBJ2-2
V: TRBV5-6
D: -
length: 14
DNA: TGTGCCAGCAGCTTGGGACAGAACACCGGGGAGCTGTTTTTT
CDR3: CASSLGQNTGELFF

J: TRBJ1-2
V: TRBV11-2
D: -
length: 14
DNA: TGTGCCAGCAGCTTAGATCCACTAAACTATGGCTACACCTTC
CDR3: CASSLDPLNYGYTF

J: TRBJ1-5
V: TRBV6-5
D: -
length: 14
DNA: TGTGCCAGCAGTATCCAGTCTGGCAATCAGCCCCAGCATTTT
CDR3: CASSIQSGNQPQHF

J: TRBJ1-6
V: TRBV7-3
D: -
length: 16
DNA: TGTGCCAGCAGCCCCGCGGCGGAGGCGCGAGGTTCACCCCTCCACTTT
CDR3: CASSPAAEARGSPLHF

J: TRBJ2-1
V: TRBV6-1
D: -
length: 15
DNA: TGTGCCAGCAGTGAGGACAGATTCCTCTACAATGAGCAGTTCTTC
CDR3: CASSEDRFLYNEQFF